This is a list of T cell receptor beta chains from one sample in a study of cytomegalovirus exposure and HLA in healthy donors. TCRdb's copy holds only in-frame clones and misses some; the assay was immunoSEQ multiplex PCR. Here the sample spans about 47,000 clones, about 93% being singletons. The specimen was PBMCs. Receptor source: a man between 18 and 35 years old in good health and CMV-seronegative. The CDR3 runs from the conserved cysteine through the conserved F or W.

CDR3 length | J gene | V gene | CDR3 protein
13 | TRBJ1-1 | TRBV19 | CASSMSGNTEAFF
15 | TRBJ1-1 | TRBV5-4 | CASSWSTGAITEAFF
13 | TRBJ1-1 | TRBV4-3 | CASSQDNWTEAFF
14 | TRBJ2-2 | TRBV27 | CASPSPGGSGELFF
13 | TRBJ1-1 | TRBV2 | CASSLQMNTEAFF
19 | TRBJ1-2 | TRBV29-1 | CSVEDLPTGDQPANYGYTF
17 | TRBJ1-3 | TRBV7-2 | CASSFAPTGGGGNTIYF
16 | TRBJ2-2 | TRBV5-4 | CASSQPQTGNTGELFF
11 | TRBJ1-2 | TRBV7-9 | CASSLGTAYTF
16 | TRBJ2-5 | TRBV7-7 | CASSPPSTGGAETQYF
13 | TRBJ2-5 | TRBV5-1 | CASSYSGQETQYF
15 | TRBJ2-7 | TRBV5-6 | CASTPGNTRASEQYF
14 | TRBJ2-3 | TRBV7-2 | CASSTGTSRVTQYF
15 | TRBJ2-3 | TRBV16 | CASSQSGRISDTQYF
15 | TRBJ2-1 | TRBV15 | CATSREAGAYNEQFF
15 | TRBJ1-1 | TRBV2 | CASSEARGEQAEAFF
15 | TRBJ2-1 | TRBV9 | CASSPRGGAANEQFF
13 | TRBJ1-2 | TRBV11-1 | CASSPDNNYGYTF
15 | TRBJ1-1 | TRBV9 | CASSAFRGKNTEAFF
14 | TRBJ2-3 | TRBV6-4 | CASSPGLGGDTQYF
14 | TRBJ1-2 | TRBV5-8 | CASSLSPGQGGYTF
16 | TRBJ2-2 | TRBV18 | CASSPQTSGHTGELFF
13 | TRBJ1-2 | TRBV5-8 | CASSLTGVYGYTF
14 | TRBJ2-2 | TRBV2 | CASSRTKNTGELFF
14 | TRBJ2-5 | TRBV5-1 | CASSITRMGETQYF
16 | TRBJ2-3 | TRBV5-1 | CASSLEGDRSTDTQYF
17 | TRBJ1-3 | TRBV18 | CASSPRFSGISGNTIYF
15 | TRBJ2-7 | TRBV9 | CASSPPLTTSDEQYF
14 | TRBJ1-1 | TRBV10-3 | CAISDSGRNTEAFF
14 | TRBJ1-1 | TRBV19 | CASSIRVSNTEAFF
14 | TRBJ2-1 | TRBV7-2 | CASSSLGTANEQFF
15 | TRBJ2-3 | TRBV10-3 | CAISDPLAGADTQYF
19 | TRBJ1-1 | TRBV15 | CATSRDRGRGRGMNTEAFF
13 | TRBJ1-2 | TRBV7-2 | CASSHEAGHGYTF
17 | TRBJ2-1 | TRBV6-1 | CASSVDRVAGSYNEQFF
14 | TRBJ2-7 | TRBV7-9 | CASSFTGGGYEQYF
15 | TRBJ1-2 | TRBV21-1 | CASSRGTGGDYGYTF
10 | TRBJ1-2 | TRBV6-6 | CASMRSGYTF
13 | TRBJ1-1 | TRBV6-1 | CASSPGGNTEAFF
15 | TRBJ1-2 | TRBV28 | CASSRGGQGGYGYTF
16 | TRBJ2-3 | TRBV5-6 | CASSLDLAGFTDTQYF
14 | TRBJ1-2 | TRBV6-5 | CASSYHELNYGYTF
15 | TRBJ1-5 | TRBV4-3 | CASSQDNGGAQPQHF
15 | TRBJ2-1 | TRBV18 | CASSPKGLHYNEQFF
15 | TRBJ2-1 | TRBV6-5 | CASTRDSNSYNEQFF
14 | TRBJ1-2 | TRBV5-8 | CASSFSPRGQGYTF
13 | TRBJ2-7 | TRBV27 | CASSQGAVGEQYF
12 | TRBJ2-1 | TRBV5-1 | CASMTTGIEQFF
14 | TRBJ1-4 | TRBV11-2 | CASSRDRVDEKLFF
16 | TRBJ2-1 | TRBV10-3 | CAISESSGQGAGEQFF
14 | TRBJ1-4 | TRBV9 | CASSAGAGGEKLFF
16 | TRBJ1-1 | TRBV21-1 | CASSKASGFMNTEAFF
14 | TRBJ2-1 | TRBV6-1 | CAGKLAGGFNEQFF
13 | TRBJ1-2 | TRBV5-1 | CASKGGATSGYTF
15 | TRBJ2-1 | TRBV6-5 | CASSPGLAGYNEQFF
13 | TRBJ1-5 | TRBV6-1 | CASSGDRVQPQHF
14 | TRBJ1-2 | TRBV9 | CASSVAAQGAGYTF
14 | TRBJ2-5 | TRBV7-2 | CASSFRGLGETQYF
13 | TRBJ1-1 | TRBV11-3 | CASSFNRNTEAFF
14 | TRBJ1-6 | TRBV6-6 | CASSYSGHNSPLHF